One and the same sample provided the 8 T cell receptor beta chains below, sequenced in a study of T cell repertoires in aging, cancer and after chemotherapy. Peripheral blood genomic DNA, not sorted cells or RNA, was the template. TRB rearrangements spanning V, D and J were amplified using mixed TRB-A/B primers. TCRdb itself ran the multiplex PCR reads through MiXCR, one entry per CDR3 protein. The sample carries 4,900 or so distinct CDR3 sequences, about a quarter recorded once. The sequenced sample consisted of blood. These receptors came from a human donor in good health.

The CDR3 coding sequence is TGTGCCAGCAGCTTAGGGCCAGCGGGTAGCTTCTACGAGCAGTACTTC. This translates into CASSLGPAGSFYEQYF. The chain carries TRBV7-2 and TRBJ2-7; D perhaps matches TRBD2 (6 bases). The V and J ends lost 1 base and 3 bases respectively, with 16 bases between them. The CDR3 totals 16 residues. CDR1 is SGHTA, CDR2 FQGNSA, per germline.

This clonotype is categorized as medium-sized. CDR3 DNA: TGTGCCAGCTCGCAAACAGGCAACACTGAAGCTTTCTTT. It codes for CASSQTGNTEAFF. This chain joins TRBV18 and TRBJ1-1; maybe TRBD1 (5 bases). Germline V gene lookup returns CDR1 KGHSH and CDR2 LQKENI. The length of the CDR3 is 13 residues. Trimming removed 6 bases at V and 2 bases at J, with 10 bases between.

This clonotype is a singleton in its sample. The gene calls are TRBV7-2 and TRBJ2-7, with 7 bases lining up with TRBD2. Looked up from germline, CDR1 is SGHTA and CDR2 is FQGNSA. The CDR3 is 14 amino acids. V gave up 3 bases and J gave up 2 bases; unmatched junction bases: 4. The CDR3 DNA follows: TGTGCCAGCAGCTTTAGTAGCGGGCCCTACGAGCAGTACTTC. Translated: CASSFSSGPYEQYF.

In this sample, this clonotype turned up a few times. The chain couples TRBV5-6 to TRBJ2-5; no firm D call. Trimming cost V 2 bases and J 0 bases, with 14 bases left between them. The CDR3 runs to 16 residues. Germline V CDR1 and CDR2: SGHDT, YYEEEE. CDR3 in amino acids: CASSFMRTLYQETQYF. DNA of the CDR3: TGTGCCAGCAGCTTTATGCGGACCCTATACCAAGAGACCCAGTACTTC.

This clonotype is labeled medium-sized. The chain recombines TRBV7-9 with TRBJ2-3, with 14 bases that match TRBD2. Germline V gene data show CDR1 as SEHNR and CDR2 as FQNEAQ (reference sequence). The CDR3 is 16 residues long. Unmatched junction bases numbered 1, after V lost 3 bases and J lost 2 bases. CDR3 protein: CASSLGLAGVTDTQYF. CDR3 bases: TGTGCCAGCAGCTTGGGACTAGCGGGGGTCACAGATACGCAGTATTTT.

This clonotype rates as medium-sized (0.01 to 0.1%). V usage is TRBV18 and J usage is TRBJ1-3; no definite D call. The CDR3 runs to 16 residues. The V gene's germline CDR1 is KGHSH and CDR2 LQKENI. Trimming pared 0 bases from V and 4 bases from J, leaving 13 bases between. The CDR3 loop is CASSPPGRLSGNTIYF. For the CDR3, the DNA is TGTGCCAGCTCACCACCTGGGCGGCTGTCAGGAAACACCATATATTTT.

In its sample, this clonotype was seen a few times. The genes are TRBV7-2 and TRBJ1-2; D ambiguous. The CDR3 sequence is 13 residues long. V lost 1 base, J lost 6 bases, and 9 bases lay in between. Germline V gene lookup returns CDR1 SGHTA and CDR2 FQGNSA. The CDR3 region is CASSLGAGHGYTF. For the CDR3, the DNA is TGTGCCAGCAGCTTAGGGGCAGGCCATGGCTACACCTTC.

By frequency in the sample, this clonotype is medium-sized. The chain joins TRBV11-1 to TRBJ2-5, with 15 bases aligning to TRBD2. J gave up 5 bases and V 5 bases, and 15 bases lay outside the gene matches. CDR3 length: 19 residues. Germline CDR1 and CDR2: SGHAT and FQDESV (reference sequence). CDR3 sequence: CASSRGLAGGNRAVETQYF. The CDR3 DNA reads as TGTGCCAGCAGCAGGGGACTAGCGGGAGGTAATAGGGCGGTGGAGACCCAGTACTTC.